Listed below are T cell receptor beta chains from one sample, sequenced in a study of OX40 agonist ivuxolimab in advanced cancers. Sequencing used immunoSEQ multiplex PCR; TCRdb keeps in-frame clones, though not all of them. This sample has roughly 76,000 clones, with about 93% found just once. Specimen: CD4+ or CD8+ T cells sorted from blood, collected in a trial of the OX40 agonist ivuxolimab. These receptors were taken from an adult with an advanced solid tumor such as melanoma, head and neck, liver or kidney cancer. Each CDR3 is given with its conserved first and last residue. The D gene is left open where the match is weak. Some rows mark clone size as missing; the rest say once, few, many or name a class of expanded clone.

>.|14|.|TRBJ2-7|TRBV19
CASSIGGRGNEQYF
TGTGCCAGTAGTATAGGGGGCAGGGGTAACGAGCAGTACTTC
>.|14|.|TRBJ1-1|TRBV7-8
CASSPYRDSTEAFF
TGTGCCAGCAGCCCCTATCGGGACTCCACTGAAGCTTTCTTT
>few|14|.|TRBJ1-1|TRBV6-4
CASSDLGGEDSAFF
TGTGCCAGCAGTGACTTAGGGGGGGAAGATTCGGCTTTCTTT
>once|16|.|TRBJ2-3|TRBV27
CASSLHPSPGADTQYF
TGTGCCAGCAGTTTACACCCAAGCCCAGGCGCCGATACGCAGTATTTT
>few|15|TRBD2|TRBJ2-7|TRBV7-9
CASRGGTAFSYEQYF
TGTGCCAGCAGGGGGGGGACGGCCTTCTCCTACGAGCAGTACTTC
>few|14|.|TRBJ1-1|TRBV5-4
CASSLPAGETEAFF
TGTGCCAGCAGCTTGCCCGCCGGGGAAACTGAAGCTTTCTTT
>.|15|.|TRBJ1-3|TRBV7-9
CASSPPGGSGNTIYF
TGTGCCAGCAGCCCCCCCGGCGGTTCTGGAAACACCATATATTTT
>.|14|.|TRBJ2-3|TRBV10-3
CATQQGGGTDTQYF
TGTGCCACCCAACAGGGCGGGGGCACAGATACGCAGTATTTT
>.|17|.|TRBJ2-2|TRBV4-1
CASSRTVEGLNTGELFF
TGCGCCAGCAGCCGGACTGTAGAGGGCCTCAACACCGGGGAGCTGTTTTTT
>.|13|.|TRBJ1-1|TRBV4-3
CASSQVGNTEAFF
TGCGCCAGCAGCCAAGTAGGTAACACTGAAGCTTTCTTT
>.|12|.|TRBJ2-7|TRBV7-8
CASSLGSYEQYF
TGTGCCAGCAGCTTAGGGTCCTACGAGCAGTACTTC
>.|18|TRBD1|TRBJ1-1|TRBV11-2
CASSAGLGQGAFSTEAFF
TGTGCCAGCAGCGCTGGGCTGGGACAGGGGGCTTTTAGCACTGAAGCTTTCTTT
>once|15|TRBD1|TRBJ2-7|TRBV19
CASSARDSASYEQYF
TGTGCCAGTAGTGCCCGGGACAGCGCTTCCTACGAGCAGTACTTC
>.|13|.|TRBJ1-1|TRBV9
CASSVQGWSEAFF
TGTGCCAGCAGCGTACAGGGGTGGAGTGAAGCTTTCTTT
>.|11|.|TRBJ1-2|TRBV6-1
CASRAGYGYTF
TGTGCCAGCAGAGCGGGGTATGGCTACACCTTC
>.|13|.|TRBJ1-2|TRBV5-6
CASSGREDYGYTF
TGTGCCAGCAGCGGGAGGGAGGACTATGGCTACACCTTC
>.|13|.|TRBJ1-1|TRBV7-8
CASSQMTGEEAFF
TGTGCCAGCAGCCAAATGACAGGAGAAGAAGCTTTCTTT
>.|13|TRBD1|TRBJ2-7|TRBV13
CASSGQGRGEQYF
TGTGCCAGCTCCGGACAGGGGAGGGGCGAGCAGTACTTC
>.|13|.|TRBJ1-2|TRBV29-1
CSAAEQEAYGYTF
TGCAGCGCGGCTGAGCAGGAGGCCTATGGCTACACCTTC
>once|14|.|TRBJ2-3|TRBV7-6
CASSLAPGTDTQYF
TGTGCCAGCAGCTTAGCCCCAGGCACAGATACGCAGTATTTT
>.|17|TRBD2|TRBJ2-1|TRBV19
CASSTLLGTSGYNEQFF
TGTGCCAGTAGTACCTTACTCGGGACTAGCGGCTACAATGAGCAGTTCTTC
>few|13|TRBD1|TRBJ2-7|TRBV2
CASRTGGPDEQYF
TGTGCCAGCAGGACAGGGGGACCTGACGAGCAGTACTTC
>.|16|.|TRBJ2-7|TRBV7-9
CASSSPRGEINYEQYF
TGTGCCAGCAGCTCACCTCGGGGAGAAATAAACTACGAGCAGTACTTC
>once|16|TRBD1|TRBJ1-2|TRBV4-3
CASSHPDRGLNYGYTF
TGCGCCAGCAGCCACCCGGACAGGGGCCTTAACTATGGCTACACCTTC
>.|14|TRBD1|TRBJ1-1|TRBV28
CASSFTGADTEAFF
TGTGCCAGCAGCTTTACAGGGGCTGACACTGAAGCTTTCTTT